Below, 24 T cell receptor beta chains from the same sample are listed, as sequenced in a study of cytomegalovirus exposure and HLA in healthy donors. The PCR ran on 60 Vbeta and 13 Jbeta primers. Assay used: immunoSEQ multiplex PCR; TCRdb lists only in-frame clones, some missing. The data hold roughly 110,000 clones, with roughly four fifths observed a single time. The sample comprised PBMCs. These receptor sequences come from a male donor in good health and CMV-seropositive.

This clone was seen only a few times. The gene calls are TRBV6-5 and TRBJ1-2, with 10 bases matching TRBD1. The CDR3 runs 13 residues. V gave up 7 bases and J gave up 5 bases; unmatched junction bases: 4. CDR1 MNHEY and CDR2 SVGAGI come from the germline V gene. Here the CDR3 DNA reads TGTGCCAGCACTAGGGACAGGGGTTATGGCTACACCTTC. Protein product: CASTRDRGYGYTF.

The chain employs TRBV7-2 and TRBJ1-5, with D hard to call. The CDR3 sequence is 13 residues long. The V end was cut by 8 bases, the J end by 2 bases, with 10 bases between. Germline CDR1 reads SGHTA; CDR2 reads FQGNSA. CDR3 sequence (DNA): TGTGCCAGCGGATTCCAGGGCAATCAGCCCCAGCATTTT. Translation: CASGFQGNQPQHF.

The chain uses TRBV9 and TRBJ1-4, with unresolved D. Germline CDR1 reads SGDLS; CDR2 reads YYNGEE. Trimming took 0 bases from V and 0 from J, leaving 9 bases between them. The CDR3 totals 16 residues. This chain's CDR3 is CASSVAPAATNEKLFF. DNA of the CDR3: TGTGCCAGCAGCGTAGCCCCGGCGGCAACTAATGAAAAACTGTTTTTT.

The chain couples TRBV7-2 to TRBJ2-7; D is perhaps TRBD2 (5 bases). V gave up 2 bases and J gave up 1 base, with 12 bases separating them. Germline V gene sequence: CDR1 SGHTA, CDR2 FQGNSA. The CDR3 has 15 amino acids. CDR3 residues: CASSLYSGSSYEQYF. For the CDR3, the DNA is TGTGCCAGCAGCTTATATTCGGGGTCTTCCTACGAGCAGTACTTC.

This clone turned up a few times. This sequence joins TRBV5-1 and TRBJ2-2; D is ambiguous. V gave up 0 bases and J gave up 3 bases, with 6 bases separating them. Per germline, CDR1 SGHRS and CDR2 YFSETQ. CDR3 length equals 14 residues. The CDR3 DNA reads TGCGCCAGCAGCTTGGACGGTCACACCGGGGAGCTGTTTTTT. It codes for CASSLDGHTGELFF.

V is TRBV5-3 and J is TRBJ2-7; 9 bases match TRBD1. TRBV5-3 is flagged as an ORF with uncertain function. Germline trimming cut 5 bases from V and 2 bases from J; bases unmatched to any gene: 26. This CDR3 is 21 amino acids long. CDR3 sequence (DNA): TGTGCCAGAAGTTTAGCATGGGGAGCTAGCACCGGGACAGGGTGGCCCTACGAGCAGTACTTC. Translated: CARSLAWGASTGTGWPYEQYF.

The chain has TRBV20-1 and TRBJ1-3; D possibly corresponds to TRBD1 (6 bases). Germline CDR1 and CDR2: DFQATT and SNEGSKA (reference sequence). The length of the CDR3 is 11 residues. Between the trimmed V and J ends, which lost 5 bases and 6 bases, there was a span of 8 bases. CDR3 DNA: TGCAGTGCTCACAGGGAAAACACCATATATTTT. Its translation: CSAHRENTIYF.

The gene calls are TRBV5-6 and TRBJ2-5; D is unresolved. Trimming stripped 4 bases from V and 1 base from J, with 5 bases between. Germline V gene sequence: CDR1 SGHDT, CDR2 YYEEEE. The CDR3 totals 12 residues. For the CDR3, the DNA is TGTGCCAGCAGCCTAAGCCAAGAGACCCAGTACTTC. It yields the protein CASSLSQETQYF.

CDR3 in DNA: TGTGCCTGGAGTGTATTACGGGGAAAGGGCGAGCAGTACTTC. Encoded protein: CAWSVLRGKGEQYF. The J gene is TRBJ2-7, the V gene TRBV30; weak D call: TRBD2 (5 bases). The length of the CDR3 is 14 residues. The germline gives CDR1 GTSNPN, CDR2 SVGIG (reference sequence). V lost 0 bases, J lost 6 bases, and 15 bases lay in between.

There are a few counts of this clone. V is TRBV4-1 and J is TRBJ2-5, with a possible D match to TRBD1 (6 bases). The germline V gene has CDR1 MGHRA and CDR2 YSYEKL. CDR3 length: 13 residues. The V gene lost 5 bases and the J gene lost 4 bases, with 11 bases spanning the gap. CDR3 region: CASSDPRGETQYF. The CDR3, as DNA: TGCGCCAGCAGCGATCCCAGGGGAGAGACCCAGTACTTC.

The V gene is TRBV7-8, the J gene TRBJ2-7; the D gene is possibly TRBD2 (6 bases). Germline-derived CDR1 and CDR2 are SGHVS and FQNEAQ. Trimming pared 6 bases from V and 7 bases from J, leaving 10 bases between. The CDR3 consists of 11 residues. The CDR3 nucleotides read TGTGCCAGCAGTGTTGCGGGGGAGCAGTACTTC. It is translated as CASSVAGEQYF. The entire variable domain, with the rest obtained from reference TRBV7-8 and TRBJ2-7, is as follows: GAGVSQSPRYKVAKRGQDVALRCDPISGHVSLFWYQQALGQGPEFLTYFQNEAQLDKSGLPSDRFFAERPEGSVSTLKIQRTQQEDSAVYLCASSVAGEQYFGPGTRLTVT.

As DNA, the CDR3 is TGTGCCAGCAGTCCCGGAGGCGGGGAGCTGTTTTTT. It translates to CASSPGGGELFF. This rearrangement joins TRBV28 to TRBJ2-2, with TRBD2 as a possible D gene (5 bases). The CDR3 runs to 12 residues. V was clipped by 5 bases and J by 7 bases, with 8 bases between them. Germline V CDR1 and CDR2: MDHEN, SYDVKM.

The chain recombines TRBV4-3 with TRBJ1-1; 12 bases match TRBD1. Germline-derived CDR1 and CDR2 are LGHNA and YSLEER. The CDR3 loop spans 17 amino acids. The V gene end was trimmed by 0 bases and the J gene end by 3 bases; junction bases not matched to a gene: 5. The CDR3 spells CASSQDGGQGAYTEAFF. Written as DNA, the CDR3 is TGCGCCAGCAGCCAAGATGGGGGACAGGGGGCCTACACTGAAGCTTTCTTT.

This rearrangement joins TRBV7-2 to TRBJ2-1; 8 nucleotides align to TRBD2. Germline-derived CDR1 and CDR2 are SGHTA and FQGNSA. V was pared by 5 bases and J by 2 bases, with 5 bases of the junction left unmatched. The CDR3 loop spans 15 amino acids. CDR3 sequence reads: CASSPAGGAYNEQFF. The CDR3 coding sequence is TGTGCCAGCAGCCCCGCCGGGGGGGCCTACAATGAGCAGTTCTTC.

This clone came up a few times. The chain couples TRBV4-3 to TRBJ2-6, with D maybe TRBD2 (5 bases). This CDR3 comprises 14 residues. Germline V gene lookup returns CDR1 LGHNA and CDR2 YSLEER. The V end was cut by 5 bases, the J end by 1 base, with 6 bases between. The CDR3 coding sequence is TGCGCCAGCAGCAGGACTTCTGGGGCCAACGTCCTGACTTTC. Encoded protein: CASSRTSGANVLTF.

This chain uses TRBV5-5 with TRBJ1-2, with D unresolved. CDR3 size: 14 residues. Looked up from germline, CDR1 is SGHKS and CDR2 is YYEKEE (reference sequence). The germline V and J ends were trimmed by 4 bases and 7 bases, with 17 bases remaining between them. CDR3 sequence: CASSDMTRNFGYTF. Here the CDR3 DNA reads TGTGCCAGCAGCGACATGACACGTAATTTTGGCTACACCTTC.

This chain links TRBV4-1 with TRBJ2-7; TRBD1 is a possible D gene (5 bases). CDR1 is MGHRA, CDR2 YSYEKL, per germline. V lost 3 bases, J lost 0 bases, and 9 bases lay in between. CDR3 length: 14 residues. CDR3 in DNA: TGCGCCAGCAGCCACACCACAGGCTCCTACGAGCAGTACTTC. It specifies CASSHTTGSYEQYF.

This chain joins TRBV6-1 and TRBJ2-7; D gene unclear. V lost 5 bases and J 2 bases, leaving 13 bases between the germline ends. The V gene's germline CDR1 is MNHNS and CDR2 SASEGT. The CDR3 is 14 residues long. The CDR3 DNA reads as TGTGCCAGCAGTACTAACCGTATTACCTACGAGCAGTACTTC. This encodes CASSTNRITYEQYF.

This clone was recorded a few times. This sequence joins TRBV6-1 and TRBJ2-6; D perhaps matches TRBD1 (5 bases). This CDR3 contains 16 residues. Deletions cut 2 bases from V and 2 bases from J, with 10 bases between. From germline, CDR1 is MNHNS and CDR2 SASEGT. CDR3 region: CASSEPLQAGANVLTF. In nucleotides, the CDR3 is TGTGCCAGCAGTGAACCTTTACAGGCTGGGGCCAACGTCCTGACTTTC.

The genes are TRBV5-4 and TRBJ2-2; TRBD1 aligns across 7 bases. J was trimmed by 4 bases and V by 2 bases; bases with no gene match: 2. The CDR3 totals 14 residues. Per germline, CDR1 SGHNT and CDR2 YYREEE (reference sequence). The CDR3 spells CASSLQGRTGELFF. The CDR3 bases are TGTGCCAGCAGCTTACAGGGGCGCACCGGGGAGCTGTTTTTT.

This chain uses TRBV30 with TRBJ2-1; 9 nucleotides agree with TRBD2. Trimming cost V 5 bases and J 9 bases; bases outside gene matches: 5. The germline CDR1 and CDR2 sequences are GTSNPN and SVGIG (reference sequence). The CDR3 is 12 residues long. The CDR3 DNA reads TGTGCCTGGGCCCCGCGGGGGGGTGAGCAGTTCTTC. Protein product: CAWAPRGGEQFF.

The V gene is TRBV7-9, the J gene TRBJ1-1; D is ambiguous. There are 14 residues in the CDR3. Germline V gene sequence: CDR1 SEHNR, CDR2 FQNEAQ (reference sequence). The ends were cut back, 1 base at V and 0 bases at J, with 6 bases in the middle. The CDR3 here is CASSLVQVNTEAFF. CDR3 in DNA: TGTGCCAGCAGCTTAGTGCAGGTGAACACTGAAGCTTTCTTT.

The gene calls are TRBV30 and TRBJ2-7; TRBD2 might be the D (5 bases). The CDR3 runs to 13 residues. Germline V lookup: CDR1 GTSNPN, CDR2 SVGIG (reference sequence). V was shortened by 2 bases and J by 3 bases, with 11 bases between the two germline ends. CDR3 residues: CAWSTGKGYEQYF. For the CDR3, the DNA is TGTGCCTGGAGTACGGGAAAGGGCTACGAGCAGTACTTC.

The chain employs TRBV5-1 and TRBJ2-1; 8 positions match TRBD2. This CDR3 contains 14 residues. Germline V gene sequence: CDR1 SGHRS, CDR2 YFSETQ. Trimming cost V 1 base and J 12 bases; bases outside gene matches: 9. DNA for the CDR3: TGCGCCAGCAGCTTGTCGGGGGGGATGAATTCGCAGTTCTTC. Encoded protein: CASSLSGGMNSQFF.